These 9 T cell receptor beta chains were sequenced from one sample in a study of blood T cell repertoires in COVID-19. Profiling relied on immunoSEQ multiplex PCR, and the TCRdb table lists in-frame clones only, not all of them. The sample has 70,000 to 90,000 clones, 75% to 85% seen once. Sequenced: peripheral blood. The receptors stem from a human donor in a cohort sampled during active COVID-19.

This clone came up a few times. The chain links TRBV29-1 to TRBJ1-2; D gene ambiguous. Trimming removed 5 bases from V and 2 bases from J, with 9 bases in between. There are 12 residues in the CDR3. CDR1 SQVTM and CDR2 ANQGSEA come from the germline V gene. The CDR3 loop is CSVYSSNYGYTF. CDR3 DNA sequence: TGCAGCGTTTATAGTTCGAACTATGGCTACACCTTC.

The rearrangement links TRBV18 to TRBJ1-2; no firm D call. Per germline, CDR1 KGHSH and CDR2 LQKENI. This CDR3 has 15 amino acids. V was shortened by 5 bases and J by 8 bases, with 21 bases between the two germline ends. The CDR3 loop reads CASSDLEVPFSGYTF. For the CDR3, the DNA is TGTGCCAGCTCAGACCTCGAGGTACCCTTTTCCGGCTACACCTTC.

A few counts support this clone. The chain recombines TRBV5-1 with TRBJ2-2; D is unclear. CDR1 SGHRS and CDR2 YFSETQ come from the germline V gene. V lost 0 bases to trimming and J lost 6 bases, with 6 bases between them. The CDR3 spans 13 residues. The CDR3 is CASSLAGPGELFF. The CDR3 nucleotides are TGCGCCAGCAGCTTGGCTGGCCCCGGGGAGCTGTTTTTT. Combining the CDR3 with reference TRBV5-1 and TRBJ2-2 gives the whole variable domain KAGVTQTPRYLIKTRGQQVTLSCSPISGHRSVSWYQQTPGQGLQFLFEYFSETQRNKGNFPGRFSGRQFSNSRSEMNVSTLELGDSALYLCASSLAGPGELFFGEGSRLTVL.

This chain uses TRBV11-3 with TRBJ2-7; D not resolved. Germline V lookup: CDR1 SGHNT, CDR2 YENEEA. The CDR3 is 12 amino acids. Trimming left V 1 base short and J 6 bases short, with 7 bases between. CDR3 bases: TGTGCCAGCAGCTTAGTCGGCGGCGAGCAGTACTTC. Its protein is CASSLVGGEQYF.

This chain joins TRBV19 and TRBJ2-3, with 7 bases fitting TRBD1. Trimming cost V 5 bases and J 1 base; bases outside gene matches: 18. The CDR3 has 19 amino acids. CDR1 is LNHDA, CDR2 SQIVND, per germline (reference sequence). The CDR3 DNA follows: TGTGCCAGTAGTGGTGGGGCCTTCAGACCGGGACAGCGCACAGATACGCAGTATTTT. This translates into CASSGGAFRPGQRTDTQYF. The whole variable domain, remainder taken from reference TRBV19 and TRBJ2-3, is DGGITQSPKYLFRKEGQNVTLSCEQNLNHDAMYWYRQDPGQGLRLIYYSQIVNDFQKGDIAEGYSVSREKKESFPLTVTSAQKNPTAFYLCASSGGAFRPGQRTDTQYFGPGTRLTVL.

This clone was recorded a few times. The CDR3: CASSHLIAGGVTDTQYF. The CDR3 DNA follows: TGTGCCAGCAGCCACTTAATAGCGGGAGGAGTCACAGATACGCAGTATTTT. This sequence joins TRBV3-1 (or the pseudogene TRBV3-2) and TRBJ2-3; TRBD2 agrees at 10 bases. Germline trimming cut 3 bases from V and 2 bases from J; bases unmatched to any gene: 8. Germline V CDR1 and CDR2: LGHDT, YNNKEL (reference sequence). The CDR3 totals 17 residues.

The rearrangement joins TRBV20-1 to TRBJ2-1, with 8 bases lining up with TRBD2. V lost 2 bases to trimming and J lost 11 bases; unmatched junction nucleotides: 2. The CDR3 covers 11 residues. The germline V gene encodes CDR1 DFQATT and CDR2 SNEGSKA (reference sequence). CDR3 sequence: CSARPSGQQFF. The CDR3 nucleotides read TGCAGTGCTAGACCTAGCGGGCAGCAGTTCTTC.

This clone was counted a single time. This chain connects TRBV5-1 to TRBJ1-3, with TRBD1 matching 10 bases. There are 14 residues in the CDR3. The V segment lost 4 bases and the J segment 6 bases; nucleotides outside the gene matches: 4. In germline, CDR1 is SGHRS, CDR2 YFSETQ. CDR3 sequence reads: CASSRGQGTNTIYF. The CDR3, as DNA: TGCGCCAGCAGCCGGGGACAGGGGACAAACACCATATATTTT.

J is TRBJ2-7 and V is TRBV11-2; 8 positions agree with TRBD1. Germline CDR1 is SGHAT and CDR2 is FQNNGV. V trimming: 5 bases; J trimming: 5 bases; junction bases outside the gene matches: 11. The CDR3 runs 15 residues. CDR3 loop: CASSTSPDRADEQYF. The DNA for the CDR3 is TGTGCCAGCAGCACAAGCCCGGACAGGGCAGACGAGCAGTACTTC.